This T cell receptor beta chain is drawn from a study of spatial heterogeneity in lung cancer. The wider study: Alpha-chain sequences were consistently detected less often than beta-chain sequences.

As to time point: sample taken at primary tumor resection. The 55 to 90 donors had untreated early-stage non-small cell lung cancer. Unsorted samples of tumor, nontumor lung or frozen PBMC had their whole RNA sequenced. The ends lost 4 bases at V and 3 bases at J; junction bases unmatched: 6. The CDR3 is 15 residues long. CDR1 and CDR2 (germline): SQVTM, ANQGSEA. By frequency in the sample, this clonotype is medium-sized (0.01 to 0.1%). Every molecule of TCR cDNA had its own unique molecular identifier. A single record per CDR3 protein comes from TCRdb applying MiXCR to the 5' RACE reads. The data hold several thousand distinct CDR3 sequences, with about 5% observed a single time.

The sample in question was normal lung tissue next to the tumor, obtained at surgery. The chain links TRBV29-1 to TRBJ2-3, with TRBD2 identical over 11 bases. The receptor was isolated from a female donor with early-stage non-small cell lung cancer. The CDR3 sequence: CSVVPGLAETDTQYF. CDR3 DNA: TGCAGCGTTGTCCCGGGACTAGCGGAGACAGATACGCAGTATTTT.